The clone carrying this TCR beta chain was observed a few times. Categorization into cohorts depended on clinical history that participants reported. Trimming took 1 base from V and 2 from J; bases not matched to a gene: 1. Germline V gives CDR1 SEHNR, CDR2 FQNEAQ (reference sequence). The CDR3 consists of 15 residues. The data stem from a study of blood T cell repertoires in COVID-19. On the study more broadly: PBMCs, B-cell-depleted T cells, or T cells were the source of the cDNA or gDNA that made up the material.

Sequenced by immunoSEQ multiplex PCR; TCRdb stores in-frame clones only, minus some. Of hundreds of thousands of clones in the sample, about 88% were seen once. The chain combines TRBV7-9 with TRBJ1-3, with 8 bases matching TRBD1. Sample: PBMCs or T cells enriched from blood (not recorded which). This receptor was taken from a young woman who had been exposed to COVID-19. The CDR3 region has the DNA TGTGCCAGCAGCTTAGGGGGACAGGCTGGAAACACCATATATTTT. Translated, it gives CASSLGGQAGNTIYF.